The 20 T cell receptor beta chains given below trace back to one sample, sequenced in a study of radiotherapy plus CTLA-4 blockade in lung cancer. Some clones are missing from TCRdb's copy, which holds only in-frame ones; the method was immunoSEQ multiplex PCR. Here the sample spans 45,000 to 55,000 clones, about 88% being singletons. The specimen comprised peripheral blood, sampled from a patient treated with radiotherapy plus ipilimumab. Receptors originate from a human donor with non-small cell lung cancer whose response to radiotherapy plus ipilimumab could not be evaluated.

This clone was recorded only once. The chain carries TRBV2 and TRBJ1-1; D is possibly TRBD1 (5 bases). The CDR3 contains 15 residues. V was trimmed by 6 bases and J by 0 bases, leaving 14 bases between them. Looked up from germline, CDR1 is SNHLY and CDR2 is FYNNEI. In DNA form, the CDR3 reads TGTGCCAGCAGAGTACAGGACACCATGAACACTGAAGCTTTCTTT. Its translation: CASRVQDTMNTEAFF.

The genes are TRBV27 and TRBJ2-7; a weak D match, TRBD2 (6 bases). The CDR3 length is 13 residues. Germline V gene sequence: CDR1 MNHEY, CDR2 SMNVEV (reference sequence). The ends were cut back, 4 bases at V and 6 bases at J, with 13 bases in the middle. CDR3 in amino acids: CASSYGGFGEQYF. The CDR3 DNA reads TGTGCCAGCAGTTACGGAGGGTTCGGCGAGCAGTACTTC.

This clone was seen only once. The chain is built from TRBV6-5 and TRBJ2-1, with TRBD2 matching over 8 bases. Unmatched junction bases numbered 6, after V lost 0 bases and J lost 14 bases. Per germline, CDR1 MNHEY and CDR2 SVGAGI. CDR3 size: 13 residues. CDR3 region: CASSYSEGAGEFF. The CDR3 nucleotides are TGTGCCAGCAGTTACTCGGAGGGAGCGGGGGAGTTCTTC.

This sequence joins TRBV5-5 and TRBJ1-4, with TRBD1 matching over 7 bases. This CDR3 comprises 17 residues. Looked up from germline, CDR1 is SGHKS and CDR2 is YYEKEE (reference sequence). With 4 bases clipped from V and 2 bases from J, the junction kept 11 bases outside the gene matches. CDR3 DNA: TGTGCCAGCAGCCTACGGGACAGCCACTCTACTAATGAAAAACTGTTTTTT. This translates into CASSLRDSHSTNEKLFF.

CDR3 residues: CASISAGTTNEQFF. The CDR3 DNA reads as TGTGCCAGCATTAGCGCCGGGACTACCAATGAGCAGTTCTTC. The chain links TRBV7-9 to TRBJ2-1, with 7 bases matching TRBD2. This CDR3 spans 14 amino acids. Germline CDR1 SEHNR, CDR2 FQNEAQ (reference sequence). The V and J ends lost 7 bases and 6 bases, in that order; junction bases with no gene match: 9.

The chain links TRBV6-5 to TRBJ1-2; 7 bases align to TRBD1. J lost 1 base, V lost 2 bases, and 1 base had no gene match. The CDR3 runs 14 residues. In germline, CDR1 is MNHEY, CDR2 SVGAGI. For the CDR3, the DNA is TGTGCCAGCAGTTACAGACAGGGTAACTATGGCTACACCTTC. Translated: CASSYRQGNYGYTF.

The V and J genes are TRBV7-2 and TRBJ1-5, with a tentative D call TRBD1 (6 bases). Germline-derived CDR1 and CDR2 are SGHTA and FQGNSA. V dropped 8 bases and J dropped 3 bases, with 14 bases sitting between them. This CDR3 region has 14 residues. The CDR3 sequence is CASAPGGVNQPQHF. For the CDR3, the DNA is TGTGCCAGCGCGCCGGGGGGCGTCAATCAGCCCCAGCATTTT.

This clone was observed a handful of times. The genes are TRBV29-1 and TRBJ1-1; possibly TRBD1 for D (5 bases). Germline values: CDR1 SQVTM, CDR2 ANQGSEA. This CDR3 has 12 amino acids. V was trimmed by 4 bases and J by 0 bases, leaving 6 bases between them. Written as DNA, the CDR3 is TGCAGCGTTGGGGGCTTGAACACTGAAGCTTTCTTT. Its translation is CSVGGLNTEAFF.

The chain couples TRBV5-4 to TRBJ2-7; TRBD1 aligns across 7 bases. V gave up 4 bases and J gave up 9 bases; unmatched junction bases: 19. CDR1 and CDR2 (germline): SGHNT, YYREEE (reference sequence). The CDR3 sequence is 16 residues long. The CDR3 is CASSNGRPGQPARQYF. DNA of the CDR3: TGTGCCAGCAGCAATGGGCGCCCGGGACAGCCAGCTCGGCAGTACTTC.

This rearrangement joins TRBV6-5 to TRBJ1-2; D perhaps matches TRBD1 (6 bases). CDR1 is MNHEY and CDR2 is SVGAGI in the germline V gene. This CDR3 contains 15 residues. V was trimmed by 9 bases and J by 1 base, leaving 18 bases between them. For the CDR3, the DNA is TGTGCCAGTAATGCCCAGGGGCCTGTTAACTATGGCTACACCTTC. Protein sequence: CASNAQGPVNYGYTF.

CDR3: CASSGARRRGKETQYF. The CDR3 nucleotides read TGCGCCAGCAGCGGGGCCCGACGGCGGGGGAAAGAGACCCAGTACTTC. The rearrangement uses TRBV5-1 and TRBJ2-5, with 7 nucleotides matching TRBD2. CDR1 is SGHRS, CDR2 YFSETQ, per germline. The J segment lost 3 bases and the V segment lost 4 bases, leaving 12 bases of the junction unmatched. The CDR3 has 16 residues.

This clone came up once. V and J are TRBV14 and TRBJ2-5; D unresolved. CDR3 length: 13 residues. The germline V gene encodes CDR1 SGHDN and CDR2 FVKESK. Between the trimmed V and J ends, which lost 2 bases and 3 bases, there was a span of 7 bases. Written as DNA, the CDR3 is TGTGCCAGCAGCCAAATAAATAAAGAGACCCAGTACTTC. Translation: CASSQINKETQYF.

The gene calls are TRBV11-2 and TRBJ2-7; no clear D gene. Trimming stripped 4 bases from V and 2 bases from J, with 3 bases between. CDR1 and CDR2 (germline): SGHAT, FQNNGV. This CDR3 spans 11 amino acids. The CDR3 DNA reads as TGTGCCAGCAGCTCCGCCTACGAGCAGTACTTC. It encodes CASSSAYEQYF.

The chain links TRBV5-1 to TRBJ2-7; 7 positions agree with TRBD2. The V and J ends lost 4 bases and 4 bases, in that order; junction bases with no gene match: 2. This CDR3 spans 12 amino acids. Germline values: CDR1 SGHRS, CDR2 YFSETQ. The CDR3 protein is CASSGGGYEQYF. CDR3 DNA sequence: TGCGCCAGCAGCGGGGGGGGATACGAGCAGTACTTC. Full variable domain (rest looked up from reference TRBV5-1 and TRBJ2-7): KAGVTQTPRYLIKTRGQQVTLSCSPISGHRSVSWYQQTPGQGLQFLFEYFSETQRNKGNFPGRFSGRQFSNSRSEMNVSTLELGDSALYLCASSGGGYEQYFGPGTRLTVT.

This sequence joins TRBV4-3 and TRBJ2-1; D not certain. In germline, CDR1 is LGHNA, CDR2 YSLEER. The germline V and J ends were trimmed by 2 bases and 3 bases, with 5 bases remaining between them. The CDR3 totals 13 residues. The CDR3 nucleotides are TGCGCCAGCAGCCAAACAATCTACAATGAGCAGTTCTTC. This encodes CASSQTIYNEQFF.

The gene calls are TRBV25-1 and TRBJ2-2; 10 bases agree with TRBD2. The CDR3 totals 14 residues. V lost 4 bases and J lost 8; bases outside the gene matches: 4. Germline values: CDR1 MGHDK, CDR2 SYGVNS. The CDR3 DNA follows: TGTGCCAGCAGTGCCGCTAGCGGGAGAGGGGAGCTGTTTTTT. Translated: CASSAASGRGELFF.

V gene TRBV5-1 combines with J gene TRBJ1-3; D not resolved. Looked up from germline, CDR1 is SGHRS and CDR2 is YFSETQ. This CDR3 is built from 14 residues. Deletions cut 4 bases from V and 0 bases from J, with 8 bases between. The chain's CDR3 is CASSLDYSGNTIYF. As DNA, the CDR3 is TGCGCCAGCAGCCTCGACTACTCTGGAAACACCATATATTTT.

J is TRBJ1-2 and V is TRBV18; D unresolved. The CDR3 totals 15 residues. Germline lookup yields CDR1 KGHSH and CDR2 LQKENI. Trimming left V 0 bases short and J 4 bases short, with 12 bases between. The DNA of the CDR3 is TGTGCCAGCTCACCACCGGTCTCCAGACTCTATGGCTACACCTTC. This codes for CASSPPVSRLYGYTF.

This chain links TRBV10-2 with TRBJ2-3; 9 bases are a match to TRBD2. This CDR3 is 15 amino acids long. V lost 8 bases, J lost 0 bases, and 6 bases stayed unmatched. From germline, CDR1 is WSHSY and CDR2 SAAADI. This CDR3 is CASGLAGTSTDTQYF. The CDR3 DNA is TGCGCCAGCGGGCTAGCGGGGACTAGCACAGATACGCAGTATTTT.

The chain recombines TRBV30 with TRBJ2-7; D is uncertain. CDR1 GTSNPN and CDR2 SVGIG come from the germline V gene (reference sequence). V dropped 2 bases and J dropped 4 bases, with 6 bases sitting between them. The CDR3 has 11 amino acids. The CDR3 DNA follows: TGTGCCTGGAGTTTTCTGTACGAGCAGTACTTC. This translates into CAWSFLYEQYF.